The 25 T cell receptor beta chains presented below share a single source sample, sequenced in a study of T cell responses to AZD1222 COVID-19 vaccine. Sequencing used immunoSEQ multiplex PCR; TCRdb keeps in-frame clones, though not all of them. Among over 110,000 clones, about 90% were seen once, and the ten largest hold just over 5.5%. The source was peripheral blood, collected on day 0 of AZD1222 vaccination. The receptors shown here come from an adult in good health.

The chain is built from TRBV28 and TRBJ1-6, with 7 nucleotides matching TRBD1. J lost 4 bases, V lost 5 bases, and 5 bases had no gene match. The CDR3 consists of 15 residues. Germline CDR1 reads MDHEN; CDR2 reads SYDVKM. The CDR3 spells CASSPGQSYNSPLHF. The CDR3 bases are TGTGCCAGCAGTCCGGGACAGAGTTATAATTCACCCCTCCACTTT.

The V gene is TRBV12-3 or TRBV12-4, the J gene TRBJ1-1; D not certain. Trimming took off 3 bases at V and 0 bases at J, with 5 bases between the two ends. The CDR3 is 13 amino acids. CDR3 nucleotides: TGTGCCAGCAGTTTGACAATGAACACTGAAGCTTTCTTT. It is translated as CASSLTMNTEAFF.

The rearrangement joins TRBV7-9 to TRBJ1-2, with D possibly matching TRBD1 (5 bases). Per the germline V gene, CDR1 is SEHNR and CDR2 is FQNEAQ (reference sequence). The CDR3 has 13 residues. V dropped 5 bases and J dropped 8 bases, with 15 bases sitting between them. CDR3 loop: CASSPGTSGGYTF. For the CDR3, the DNA is TGTGCCAGCAGCCCCGGGACCTCGGGCGGCTACACCTTC.

This chain joins TRBV28 and TRBJ2-1, with 7 bases that match TRBD2. Trimming took 5 bases from V and 7 from J; bases not matched to a gene: 17. The CDR3 is 17 amino acids. Germline V lookup: CDR1 MDHEN, CDR2 SYDVKM. The CDR3 reads CASSPIRREFWGNEQFF. Written as DNA, the CDR3 is TGTGCCAGCAGTCCTATCAGGCGGGAGTTTTGGGGTAATGAGCAGTTCTTC. Full variable domain (outside the CDR3, taken from reference TRBV28 and TRBJ2-1): DVKVTQSSRYLVKRTGEKVFLECVQDMDHENMFWYRQDPGLGLRLIYFSYDVKMKEKGDIPEGYSVSREKKERFSLILESASTNQTSMYLCASSPIRREFWGNEQFFGPGTRLTVL.

This clone appeared a few times. This chain uses TRBV30 with TRBJ1-5, with TRBD1 matching 10 bases. Germline assignment: CDR1 GTSNPN and CDR2 SVGIG (reference sequence). This CDR3 is 16 amino acids long. V dropped 0 bases and J dropped 2; count of bases not matched to a gene: 4. The chain's CDR3 is CAWSVRGTGGNQPQHF. Here the CDR3 DNA reads TGTGCCTGGAGTGTACGTGGGACAGGGGGCAATCAGCCCCAGCATTTT.

J is TRBJ2-1 and V is TRBV28; D is unclear. Trimming stripped 3 bases from V and 3 bases from J, with 6 bases between. The CDR3 is 13 residues long. The germline gives CDR1 MDHEN, CDR2 SYDVKM. The CDR3: CASSFVGYNEQFF. DNA for the CDR3: TGTGCCAGCAGTTTCGTCGGCTACAATGAGCAGTTCTTC.

The genes are TRBV7-2 and TRBJ1-2; D is undetermined. The germline V gene encodes CDR1 SGHTA and CDR2 FQGNSA. The CDR3 is 13 amino acids. Trimming cost V 4 bases and J 6 bases, with 12 bases left between them. The CDR3 coding sequence is TGTGCCAGCAGCTCAACGGCAGATAATGGCTACACCTTC. Its translation: CASSSTADNGYTF. Full variable domain (rest looked up from reference TRBV7-2 and TRBJ1-2): GAGVSQSPSNKVTEKGKDVELRCDPISGHTALYWYRQSLGQGLEFLIYFQGNSAPDKSGLPSDRFSAERTGGSVSTLTIQRTQQEDSAVYLCASSSTADNGYTFGSGTRLTVV.

The J gene is TRBJ1-2, the V gene TRBV7-8; TRBD1 agrees at 10 bases. The CDR3 loop spans 15 amino acids. CDR1 and CDR2 (germline): SGHVS, FQNEAQ. V shed 5 bases and J 6 bases; nucleotides not matched to a gene: 9. CDR3 loop: CASSQGRDRGHGYTF. The CDR3 nucleotides are TGTGCCAGCAGCCAAGGCCGGGACAGGGGACATGGCTACACCTTC. The whole variable domain, remainder taken from reference TRBV7-8 and TRBJ1-2, is GAGVSQSPRYKVAKRGQDVALRCDPISGHVSLFWYQQALGQGPEFLTYFQNEAQLDKSGLPSDRFFAERPEGSVSTLKIQRTQQEDSAVYLCASSQGRDRGHGYTFGSGTRLTVV.

This clone was seen once. The chain has TRBV9 and TRBJ1-2; tentatively, D is TRBD1 (5 bases). Trimming removed 4 bases from V and 6 bases from J, with 16 bases in between. Germline V gene lookup returns CDR1 SGDLS and CDR2 YYNGEE. This CDR3 comprises 14 residues. The CDR3 is CASSPRGGSHGYTF. Here the CDR3 DNA reads TGTGCCAGCAGCCCCCGGGGGGGGTCTCATGGCTACACCTTC.

As concerns this clone: Additional DNA sequences in this sample encode the identical CDR3. The rearrangement links TRBV5-4 to TRBJ2-7, with 8 positions matching TRBD2. The CDR3 contains 17 residues. V gave up 2 bases and J gave up 2 bases; unmatched junction bases: 12. Germline V gene lookup returns CDR1 SGHNT and CDR2 YYREEE (reference sequence). DNA for the CDR3: TGTGCCAGCAGCTTATGGGGCGGGGGGCGCGCCGCCTACGAGCAGTACTTC. This translates into CASSLWGGGRAAYEQYF.

The rearrangement uses TRBV27 and TRBJ2-1; the D gene could be TRBD1 or TRBD2 (7 bases each). The CDR3 has 16 amino acids. CDR1 is MNHEY, CDR2 SMNVEV, per germline (reference sequence). V lost 6 bases, J lost 4 bases, and 19 bases lay in between. CDR3: CASRPGAGGGYNEQFF. CDR3 sequence (DNA): TGTGCCAGCAGACCCGGGGCAGGGGGGGGGTACAATGAGCAGTTCTTC.

The chain combines TRBV13 with TRBJ2-7; D unclear. Germline CDR1 is PRHDT and CDR2 is FYEKMQ (reference sequence). The CDR3 contains 11 residues. V was trimmed by 0 bases and J by 6 bases, leaving 3 bases between them. CDR3 amino acids: CASSLGTEQYF. CDR3 DNA: TGTGCCAGCAGCTTAGGTACCGAGCAGTACTTC.

CDR3 amino acids: CASSDSPGGGSSDTQYF. The CDR3 nucleotides read TGTGCCAGCAGTGACTCCCCCGGGGGGGGTAGTTCAGATACGCAGTATTTT. This chain uses TRBV6-4 with TRBJ2-3; TRBD2 agrees at 8 bases. This CDR3 comprises 17 residues. Trimming took 0 bases from V and 4 from J; bases not matched to a gene: 9. Germline CDR1 and CDR2: MRHNA and SNTAGT.

The J gene is TRBJ1-3, the V gene TRBV28; D ambiguous. CDR1 is MDHEN and CDR2 is SYDVKM in the germline V gene. Trimming pared 3 bases from V and 2 bases from J, leaving 8 bases between. The CDR3 has 14 residues. DNA for the CDR3: TGTGCCAGCAGTTTCGTGGGGACTGGAAACACCATATATTTT. Its translation is CASSFVGTGNTIYF.

CDR3 region: CASRTGGRRDGYTF. The DNA of the CDR3 is TGTGCCAGCAGGACGGGGGGAAGGCGAGATGGCTACACCTTC. This rearrangement joins TRBV6-5 to TRBJ1-2; D perhaps matches TRBD1 (5 bases). The V gene's germline CDR1 is MNHEY and CDR2 SVGAGI. This CDR3 contains 14 residues. Trimming took 6 bases from V and 6 from J, leaving 17 bases between them.

The chain joins TRBV3-1 (or the pseudogene TRBV3-2) to TRBJ2-1; the D gene is possibly TRBD2 (6 bases). Germline V CDR1 and CDR2: LGHDT, YNNKEL (reference sequence). Trimming took off 3 bases at V and 0 bases at J, with 9 bases between the two ends. The CDR3 is made up of 15 amino acids. CDR3 bases: TGTGCCAGCAGCCAGGGACTTTTCTCCTACAATGAGCAGTTCTTC. Translated: CASSQGLFSYNEQFF.

This clone was counted only a few times. This chain links TRBV4-1 with TRBJ1-3, with a possible D match to TRBD1 (5 bases). Germline V lookup: CDR1 MGHRA, CDR2 YSYEKL. This CDR3 contains 17 residues. V lost 0 bases to trimming and J lost 0 bases, with 12 bases between them. The CDR3 DNA sequence: TGCGCCAGCAGCCAAGATAGGGCAGGACACTCTGGAAACACCATATATTTT. This encodes CASSQDRAGHSGNTIYF.

The chain carries TRBV7-2 and TRBJ2-5; 8 bases fit TRBD1. This CDR3 is 16 amino acids long. Germline V gives CDR1 SGHTA, CDR2 FQGNSA. V shed 0 bases and J 3 bases; nucleotides not matched to a gene: 6. The CDR3 DNA follows: TGTGCCAGCAGCTTAGCGGGGCAGGGGGCGAAAGAGACCCAGTACTTC. Its protein product is CASSLAGQGAKETQYF.

This chain uses TRBV11-3 with TRBJ2-1, with a weak D call TRBD1 (8 bases). V lost 8 bases, J lost 8 bases, and 31 bases lay in between. Per germline, CDR1 SGHNT and CDR2 YENEEA. The CDR3 totals 18 residues. The CDR3 reads CASAPGGFPQRGGYEQFF. CDR3 DNA: TGTGCCAGCGCCCCAGGGGGCTTTCCTCAGCGGGGAGGATATGAGCAGTTCTTC.

The gene calls are TRBV30 and TRBJ2-3, with TRBD1 matching 8 bases. J gave up 5 bases and V 4 bases, and 5 bases lay outside the gene matches. The CDR3 has 13 residues. CDR1 is GTSNPN, CDR2 SVGIG, per germline (reference sequence). In DNA form, the CDR3 reads TGTGCCTGGACCTTAGACAGGGGAGATACGCAGTATTTT. Translation: CAWTLDRGDTQYF.

The chain is built from TRBV6-5 and TRBJ1-1, with D tentatively TRBD1 (5 bases). This CDR3 is built from 14 residues. Germline V gene sequence: CDR1 MNHEY, CDR2 SVGAGI. V lost 6 bases to trimming and J lost 1 base, with 12 bases between them. The CDR3 sequence is CASRPGRRNTEAFF. The CDR3 DNA reads as TGTGCCAGCAGGCCGGGACGGAGGAACACTGAAGCTTTCTTT.

The CDR3 DNA reads TGTGCCAGCAGCTTAGCGCTTTTGTTGGGACAGGGGGCTTACGAGCAGTACTTC. Amino acid sequence: CASSLALLLGQGAYEQYF. J is TRBJ2-7 and V is TRBV7-9, with 12 positions matching TRBD1. Germline CDR1 SEHNR, CDR2 FQNEAQ (reference sequence). This CDR3 is 18 amino acids long. V gave up 0 bases and J gave up 4 bases; unmatched junction bases: 10.

The genes are TRBV7-2 and TRBJ1-5; TRBD1 is a possible D gene (5 bases). CDR3 length: 14 residues. The V and J ends lost 5 bases and 4 bases respectively, with 12 bases between them. The germline V gene has CDR1 SGHTA and CDR2 FQGNSA. The CDR3 loop reads CASSHPGLNQPQHF. In nucleotides, the CDR3 is TGTGCCAGCAGCCACCCAGGGCTGAATCAGCCCCAGCATTTT.

The V call is TRBV2, the J call TRBJ1-1; D is possibly TRBD1 (6 bases). CDR1 and CDR2 from the germline V gene are SNHLY and FYNNEI. The CDR3 consists of 15 residues. With 5 bases removed from V and 4 bases from J, the gap between germline ends came to 17 bases. CDR3 loop: CASSSNRVGSTEAFF. In nucleotides, the CDR3 is TGTGCCAGCAGTAGTAACAGGGTTGGAAGCACTGAAGCTTTCTTT.

The chain combines TRBV9 with TRBJ2-1; 8 bases line up with TRBD2. The germline CDR1 and CDR2 sequences are SGDLS and YYNGEE. The CDR3 covers 14 residues. The V gene end was trimmed by 2 bases and the J gene end by 4 bases; junction bases not matched to a gene: 2. The DNA of the CDR3 is TGTGCCAGCAGCGTGCGGGAGGATTACAATGAGCAGTTCTTC. Translated, it gives CASSVREDYNEQFF.